The entry below gives a single T cell receptor beta chain sequence along with its context. The antigen remains undetermined. This sample is part of a study of T cells in localized non-small cell lung cancer. The data were produced by immunoSEQ multiplex PCR, yet TCRdb's version contains in-frame clones alone and is incomplete. The sample includes under 30,000 clones, about nine tenths of them seen just once. Study-level results: The tumor had only one region sequenced, so heterogeneity remains possible. Adjacent uninvolved lung tissue had the highest T cell clonality, exceeding tumor.

The material was peripheral blood, obtained before any cancer treatment. The sequence was collected from a woman aged 35 to 69 with stage I lung adenocarcinoma.

The CDR3, as DNA: TGTGCCAGTAGCCCCCGGGACGCTGGGAACAATGAGCAGTTCTTC. This sequence encodes CASSPRDAGNNEQFF. This chain links TRBV19 with TRBJ2-1, with D perhaps being TRBD1 or TRBD2 (5 bases each). CDR3 length equals 15 residues. With 6 bases removed from V and 5 bases from J, the gap between germline ends came to 17 bases. The germline V gene encodes CDR1 LNHDA and CDR2 SQIVND (reference sequence).